These 21 T cell receptor beta chains were all obtained from the same sample, sequenced in a study of blood T cell repertoires in COVID-19. Only in-frame clones appear in the TCRdb table, and some are missing; sequencing was by immunoSEQ multiplex PCR. This table holds under 250,000 clones, just under 85% found once. The specimen sequenced was PBMCs or T cells enriched from blood (not recorded which). Source of these receptors: a woman in her 40s with acute COVID-19.

The V and J genes are TRBV19 and TRBJ1-5; D is unclear. The V and J ends lost 3 bases and 0 bases respectively, with 15 bases between them. Germline CDR1 LNHDA, CDR2 SQIVND (reference sequence). The CDR3 extends over 17 amino acids. CDR3 bases: TGTGCCAGTAGTATCGTGAATAGTAGATATAGCAATCAGCCCCAGCATTTT. As protein: CASSIVNSRYSNQPQHF. The complete variable domain, with remaining parts taken from reference TRBV19 and TRBJ1-5, reads DGGITQSPKYLFRKEGQNVTLSCEQNLNHDAMYWYRQDPGQGLRLIYYSQIVNDFQKGDIAEGYSVSREKKESFPLTVTSAQKNPTAFYLCASSIVNSRYSNQPQHFGDGTRLSIL.

The chain combines TRBV19 with TRBJ1-6; 8 nucleotides align to TRBD1. CDR3 length: 16 amino acids. CDR1 and CDR2 (germline): LNHDA, SQIVND (reference sequence). V was clipped by 2 bases and J by 5 bases; unmatched bases: 5. CDR3 residues: CASSILGQANNSPLHF. The CDR3 DNA follows: TGTGCCAGTAGTATATTGGGACAGGCGAATAATTCACCCCTCCACTTT.

The rearrangement links TRBV11-2 to TRBJ2-1; 7 bases are shared with TRBD1. Germline V gene data show CDR1 as SGHAT and CDR2 as FQNNGV. CDR3 length: 15 residues. V dropped 5 bases and J dropped 1; count of bases not matched to a gene: 5. The CDR3 coding sequence is TGTGCCAGCAGCAAGGACAGGCTGTCCTACAATGAGCAGTTCTTC. Translation gives CASSKDRLSYNEQFF.

In the case of this clone: The same CDR3 also results from other DNA sequences found in this sample. This chain joins TRBV5-1 and TRBJ2-7; the match to TRBD2 covers 9 bases. CDR3 length: 14 amino acids. V gave up 4 bases and J gave up 7 bases; unmatched junction bases: 9. Germline values: CDR1 SGHRS, CDR2 YFSETQ. In nucleotides, the CDR3 is TGCGCCAGCAGCGGGATAGCGGGGGCGGGGGAGCAGTACTTC. It yields the protein CASSGIAGAGEQYF.

The V gene is TRBV29-1, the J gene TRBJ2-1; possibly TRBD2 for D (6 bases). Germline V gene sequence: CDR1 SQVTM, CDR2 ANQGSEA. The V end was cut by 4 bases, the J end by 2 bases, with 12 bases between. This CDR3 spans 14 amino acids. CDR3 protein: CSVAEGDTYNEQFF. The CDR3 DNA sequence: TGCAGCGTTGCGGAGGGAGATACCTACAATGAGCAGTTCTTC.

The chain employs TRBV12-3 or TRBV12-4 and TRBJ1-2, with D perhaps TRBD1 (6 bases). V dropped 4 bases and J dropped 4 bases, with 10 bases sitting between them. This CDR3 is built from 13 residues. Here the CDR3 reads CASSYRVSYGYTF. CDR3 nucleotides: TGTGCCAGCAGTTACAGGGTCTCCTATGGCTACACCTTC.

This chain joins TRBV27 and TRBJ1-1; 11 bases align to TRBD1. The V gene end was trimmed by 2 bases and the J gene end by 5 bases; junction bases not matched to a gene: 4. The germline CDR1 and CDR2 sequences are MNHEY and SMNVEV (reference sequence). CDR3 size: 15 residues. In DNA, the CDR3 is TGTGCCAGCAGTTTAACGGACAGGGGGCTTACTGAAGCTTTCTTT. As protein: CASSLTDRGLTEAFF.

This chain links TRBV3-1 (or the pseudogene TRBV3-2) with TRBJ2-1; weak D call: TRBD1 (5 bases). The germline V gene has CDR1 LGHDT and CDR2 YNNKEL (reference sequence). The length of the CDR3 is 12 residues. V was cut by 2 bases and J by 7 bases, with 6 bases left in between. In DNA, the CDR3 is TGTGCCAGCAGCCAATCAGGGAATGAGCAGTTCTTC. Protein product: CASSQSGNEQFF.

This chain connects TRBV10-1 to TRBJ1-2; the D is unclear. With 3 bases removed from V and 8 bases from J, the gap between germline ends came to 10 bases. Germline loops: CDR1 WNHNN, CDR2 SYGVQD (reference sequence). CDR3 length: 12 amino acids. CDR3 DNA sequence: TGCGCCAGCAGTGATACTGGAGGCGGCTACACCTTC. Encoded protein: CASSDTGGGYTF.

Written as DNA, the CDR3 is TGTGCCATAGAGGAGCAGGGCAACTATGGCTACACCTTC. Its translation is CAIEEQGNYGYTF. The rearrangement uses TRBV7-9 and TRBJ1-2, with D possibly matching TRBD1 (5 bases). V gave up 10 bases and J gave up 2 bases, with 14 bases separating them. The CDR3 consists of 13 residues. CDR1 SEHNR and CDR2 FQNEAQ come from the germline V gene (reference sequence).

The rearrangement uses TRBV11-2 and TRBJ2-7; D may be TRBD2 (6 bases). V lost 5 bases and J lost 4, with 24 bases in between. Germline V CDR1 and CDR2: SGHAT, FQNNGV. The CDR3 length is 17 residues. The CDR3 DNA reads TGTGCCAGCAGCGATCCGGGAGTCCCGCGCTTCCAATACGAGCAGTACTTC. This gives the protein CASSDPGVPRFQYEQYF.

The rearrangement uses TRBV7-9 and TRBJ2-1; perhaps TRBD2 as D (5 bases). V dropped 8 bases and J dropped 8 bases, with 10 bases sitting between them. The germline V gene has CDR1 SEHNR and CDR2 FQNEAQ (reference sequence). CDR3 length: 11 amino acids. This CDR3 reads CASDHSDEQFF. CDR3 nucleotides: TGTGCCAGCGATCATAGCGATGAGCAGTTCTTC. Full variable domain (missing parts from reference TRBV7-9 and TRBJ2-1): DTGVSQNPRHKITKRGQNVTFRCDPISEHNRLYWYRQTLGQGPEFLTYFQNEAQLEKSRLLSDRFSAERPKGSFSTLEIQRTEQGDSAMYLCASDHSDEQFFGPGTRLTVL.

This clone was counted a few times. The rearrangement uses TRBV14 and TRBJ2-7, with D uncertain. The CDR3 is 13 residues long. Looked up from germline, CDR1 is SGHDN and CDR2 is FVKESK. The V end lost 4 bases, the J end lost 0 bases, and 7 bases lay between the germline ends. CDR3 nucleotides: TGTGCCAGCAGCCGTCCCCTCTCCTACGAGCAGTACTTC. Its protein product is CASSRPLSYEQYF. Variable domain in full (rest from reference TRBV14 and TRBJ2-7): EAGVTQFPSHSVIEKGQTVTLRCDPISGHDNLYWYRRVMGKEIKFLLHFVKESKQDESGMPNNRFLAERTGGTYSTLKVQPAELEDSGVYFCASSRPLSYEQYFGPGTRLTVT.

The gene calls are TRBV29-1 and TRBJ2-1; perhaps TRBD2 as D (5 bases). CDR3 length equals 16 residues. The germline gives CDR1 SQVTM, CDR2 ANQGSEA. Trimming shortened V by 4 bases and J by 4 bases, and 20 bases separated the two germline ends. CDR3 bases: TGCAGCGTTGCCGGAGCGGTTACCCACCTATACAATGAGCAGTTCTTC. This gives the protein CSVAGAVTHLYNEQFF.

This chain connects TRBV9 to TRBJ1-3; D might be TRBD1 (6 bases). The germline V and J ends were trimmed by 0 bases and 2 bases, with 9 bases remaining between them. CDR3 length: 15 amino acids. Germline CDR1 is SGDLS and CDR2 is YYNGEE. CDR3 nucleotide sequence: TGTGCCAGCAGCGTAGGGCCAGGGGCTGGAAACACCATATATTTT. The encoded protein is CASSVGPGAGNTIYF.

The chain is built from TRBV28 and TRBJ1-6; unclear D gene. In germline, CDR1 is MDHEN, CDR2 SYDVKM. V dropped 6 bases and J dropped 10 bases, with 10 bases sitting between them. This CDR3 spans 12 amino acids. In nucleotides, the CDR3 is TGTGCCAGCAGCCAACTCCTCTCACCCCTCCACTTT. As protein: CASSQLLSPLHF.

The chain links TRBV18 to TRBJ2-1; 10 bases agree with TRBD2. CDR1 is KGHSH, CDR2 LQKENI, per germline. The CDR3 has 15 residues. Trimming removed 6 bases from V and 3 bases from J; junction bases left unmatched: 5. CDR3 amino acids: CASSRTSGNYNEQFF. In DNA, the CDR3 is TGTGCCAGCTCCCGTACTAGCGGGAACTACAATGAGCAGTTCTTC.

The CDR3 is CSANRGPSEQFF. CDR3 nucleotides: TGCAGCGCCAACAGGGGGCCGTCTGAGCAGTTCTTC. The chain has TRBV29-1 and TRBJ2-1; 9 bases fit TRBD1. The germline gives CDR1 SQVTM, CDR2 ANQGSEA. With 7 bases clipped from V and 9 bases from J, the junction kept 7 bases outside the gene matches. The CDR3 contains 12 residues.

The sample holds a few counts of this clone. The chain is built from TRBV5-1 and TRBJ1-2; D might be TRBD1 (5 bases). The V gene's germline CDR1 is SGHRS and CDR2 YFSETQ. Trimming took off 0 bases at V and 3 bases at J, with 6 bases between the two ends. The CDR3 covers 13 residues. The CDR3 region is CASSLGRDYGYTF. DNA for the CDR3: TGCGCCAGCAGCTTGGGCAGGGACTATGGCTACACCTTC. Full variable domain (rest looked up from reference TRBV5-1 and TRBJ1-2): KAGVTQTPRYLIKTRGQQVTLSCSPISGHRSVSWYQQTPGQGLQFLFEYFSETQRNKGNFPGRFSGRQFSNSRSEMNVSTLELGDSALYLCASSLGRDYGYTFGSGTRLTVV.

This clone was seen only a few times. This sequence joins TRBV7-9 and TRBJ2-5; TRBD1 matches 11 bases. Unmatched junction bases numbered 8, after V lost 5 bases and J lost 6 bases. The CDR3 spans 15 residues. Germline assignment: CDR1 SEHNR and CDR2 FQNEAQ (reference sequence). The CDR3 spells CASSETGTGGKTQYF. CDR3 nucleotides: TGTGCCAGCAGCGAAACCGGGACAGGGGGGAAGACCCAGTACTTC. Using reference TRBV7-9 and TRBJ2-5 for the parts outside the CDR3, the full variable domain is DTGVSQNPRHKITKRGQNVTFRCDPISEHNRLYWYRQTLGQGPEFLTYFQNEAQLEKSRLLSDRFSAERPKGSFSTLEIQRTEQGDSAMYLCASSETGTGGKTQYFGPGTRLLVL.

The chain has TRBV9 and TRBJ1-2, with unresolved D. The V end was cut by 3 bases, the J end by 3 bases, with 3 bases between. The germline CDR1 and CDR2 sequences are SGDLS and YYNGEE. The length of the CDR3 is 11 residues. The CDR3 sequence is CASSAYYGYTF. Written as DNA, the CDR3 is TGTGCCAGCAGCGCCTACTATGGCTACACCTTC.